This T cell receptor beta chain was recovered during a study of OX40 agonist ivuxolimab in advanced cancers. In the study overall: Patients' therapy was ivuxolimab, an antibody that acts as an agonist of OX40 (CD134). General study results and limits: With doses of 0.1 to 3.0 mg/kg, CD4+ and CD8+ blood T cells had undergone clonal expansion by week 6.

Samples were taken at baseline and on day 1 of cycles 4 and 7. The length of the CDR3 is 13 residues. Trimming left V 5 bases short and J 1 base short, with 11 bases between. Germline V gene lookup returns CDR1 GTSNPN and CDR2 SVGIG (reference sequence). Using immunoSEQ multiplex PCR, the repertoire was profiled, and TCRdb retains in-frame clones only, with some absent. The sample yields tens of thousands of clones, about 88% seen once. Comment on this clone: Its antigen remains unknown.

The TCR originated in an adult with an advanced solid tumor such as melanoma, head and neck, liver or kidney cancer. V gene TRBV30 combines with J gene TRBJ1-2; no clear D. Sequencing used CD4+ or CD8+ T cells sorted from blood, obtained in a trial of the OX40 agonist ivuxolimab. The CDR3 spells CAWGAGLNYGYTF. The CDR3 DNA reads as TGTGCCTGGGGCGCCGGGCTTAACTATGGCTACACCTTC. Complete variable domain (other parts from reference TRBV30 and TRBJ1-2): SQTIHQWPATLVQPVGSPLSLECTVEGTSNPNLYWYRQAAGRGLQLLFYSVGIGQISSEVPQNLSASRPQDRQFILSSKKLLLSDSGFYLCAWGAGLNYGYTFGSGTRLTVV.